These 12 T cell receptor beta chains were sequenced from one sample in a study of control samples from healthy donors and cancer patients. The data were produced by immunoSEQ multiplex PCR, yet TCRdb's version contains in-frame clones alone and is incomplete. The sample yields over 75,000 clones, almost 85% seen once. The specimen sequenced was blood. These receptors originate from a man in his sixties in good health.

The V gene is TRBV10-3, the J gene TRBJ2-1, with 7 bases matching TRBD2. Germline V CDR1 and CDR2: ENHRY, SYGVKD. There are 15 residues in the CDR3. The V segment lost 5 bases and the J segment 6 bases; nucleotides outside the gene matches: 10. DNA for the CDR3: TGTGCCATCAGTTCCCCTGGGACTAACGGCAATGAGCAGTTCTTC. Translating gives CAISSPGTNGNEQFF.

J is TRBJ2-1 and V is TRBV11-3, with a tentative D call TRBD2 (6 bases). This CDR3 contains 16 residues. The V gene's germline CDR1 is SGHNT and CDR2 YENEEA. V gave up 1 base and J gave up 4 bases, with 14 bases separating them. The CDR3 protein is CASSLGGTSQYNEQFF. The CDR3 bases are TGTGCCAGCAGCTTAGGCGGCACTAGCCAATACAATGAGCAGTTCTTC.

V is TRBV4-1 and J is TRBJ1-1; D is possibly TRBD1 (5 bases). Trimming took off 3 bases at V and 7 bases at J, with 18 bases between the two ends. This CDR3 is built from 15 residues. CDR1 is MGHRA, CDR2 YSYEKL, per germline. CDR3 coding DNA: TGCGCCAGCAGCCACCCGAATGGGGGTTCTGGTGAAGCTTTCTTT. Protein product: CASSHPNGGSGEAFF.

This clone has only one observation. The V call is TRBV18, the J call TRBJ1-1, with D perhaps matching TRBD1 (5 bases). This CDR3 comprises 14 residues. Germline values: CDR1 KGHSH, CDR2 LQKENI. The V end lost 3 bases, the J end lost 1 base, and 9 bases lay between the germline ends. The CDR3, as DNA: TGTGCCAGCTCACCTTTTGGGGGGAACACTGAAGCTTTCTTT. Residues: CASSPFGGNTEAFF. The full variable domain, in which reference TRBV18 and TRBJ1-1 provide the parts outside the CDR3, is NAGVMQNPRHLVRRRGQEARLRCSPMKGHSHVYWYRQLPEEGLKFMVYLQKENIIDESGMPKERFSAEFPKEGPSILRIQQVVRGDSAAYFCASSPFGGNTEAFFGQGTRLTVV.

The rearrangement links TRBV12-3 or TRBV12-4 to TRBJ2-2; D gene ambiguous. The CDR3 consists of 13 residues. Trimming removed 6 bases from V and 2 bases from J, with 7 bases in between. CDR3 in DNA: TGTGCCAGCAGCAAGGACAACACCGGGGAGCTGTTTTTT. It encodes CASSKDNTGELFF.

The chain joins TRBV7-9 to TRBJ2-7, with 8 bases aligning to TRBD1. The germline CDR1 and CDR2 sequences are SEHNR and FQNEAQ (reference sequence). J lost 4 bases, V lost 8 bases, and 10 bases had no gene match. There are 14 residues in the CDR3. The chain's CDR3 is CASAARDRPYEQYF. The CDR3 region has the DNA TGTGCCAGCGCTGCCCGGGACAGGCCTTACGAGCAGTACTTC.

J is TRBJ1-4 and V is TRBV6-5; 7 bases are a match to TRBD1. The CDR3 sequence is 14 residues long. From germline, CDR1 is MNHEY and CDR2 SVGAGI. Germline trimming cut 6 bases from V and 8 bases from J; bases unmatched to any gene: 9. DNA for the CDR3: TGTGCCAGCAGGCAAGACAGGGTGGAAGAAAAACTGTTTTTT. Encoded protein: CASRQDRVEEKLFF.

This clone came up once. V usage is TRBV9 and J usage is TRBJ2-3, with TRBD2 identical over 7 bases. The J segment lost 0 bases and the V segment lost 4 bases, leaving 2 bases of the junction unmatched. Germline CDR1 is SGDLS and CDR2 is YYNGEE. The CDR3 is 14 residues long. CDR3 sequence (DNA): TGTGCCAGCAGCCGTAGCGGGAGCACAGATACGCAGTATTTT. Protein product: CASSRSGSTDTQYF.

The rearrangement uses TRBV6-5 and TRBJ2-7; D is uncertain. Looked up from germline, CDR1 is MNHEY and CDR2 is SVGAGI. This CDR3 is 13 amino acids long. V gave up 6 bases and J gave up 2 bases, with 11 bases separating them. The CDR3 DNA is TGTGCCAGCAGGGCGACAAGCACCTACGAGCAGTACTTC. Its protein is CASRATSTYEQYF.

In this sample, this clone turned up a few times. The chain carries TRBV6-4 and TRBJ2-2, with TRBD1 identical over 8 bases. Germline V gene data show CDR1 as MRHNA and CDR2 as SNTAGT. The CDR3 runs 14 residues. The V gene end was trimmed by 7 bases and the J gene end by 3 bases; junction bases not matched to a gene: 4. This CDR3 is CASKTGVDTGELFF. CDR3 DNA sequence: TGTGCCAGCAAGACAGGGGTCGACACCGGGGAGCTGTTTTTT.

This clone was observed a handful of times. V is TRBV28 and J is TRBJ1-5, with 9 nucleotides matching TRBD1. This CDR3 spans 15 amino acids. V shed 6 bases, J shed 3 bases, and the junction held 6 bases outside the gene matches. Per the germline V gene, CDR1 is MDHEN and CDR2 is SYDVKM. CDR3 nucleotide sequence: TGTGCCAGCAGCTTACAGGGGGCTCTCAATCAGCCCCAGCATTTT. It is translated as CASSLQGALNQPQHF.

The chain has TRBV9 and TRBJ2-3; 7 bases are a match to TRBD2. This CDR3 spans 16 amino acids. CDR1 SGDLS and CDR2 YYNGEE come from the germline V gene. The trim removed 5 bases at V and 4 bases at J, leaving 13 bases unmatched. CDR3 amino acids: CASSNPPGGSPDTQYF. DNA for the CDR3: TGTGCCAGCAGTAATCCCCCCGGGGGGAGCCCAGATACGCAGTATTTT.